These 28 T cell receptor beta chains came from one sample sequenced in a study of blood T cells in healthy people across ages. Alongside a J-beta primer mix, a sample-barcoded 5' primer served in a second PCR lasting about 7 to 12 cycles. Using its own MiXCR run on the 5' RACE reads, TCRdb lists one record per CDR3 protein. The sample lists 550,000 to 800,000 distinct CDR3 sequences, roughly 21% seen once, with 3% to 4% in the top ten. Sequenced material: blood. Receptors originate from a man between 70 and 80 years old in good health.

At least ten counts were recorded for this clonotype. The chain uses TRBV7-2 and TRBJ1-1; D is ambiguous. Germline-derived CDR1 and CDR2 are SGHTA and FQGNSA. The CDR3 runs 10 residues. The V and J ends lost 8 bases and 4 bases respectively, with 5 bases between them. The CDR3 sequence: CASGGTEAFF. The CDR3 nucleotides are TGTGCCAGCGGTGGCACTGAAGCTTTCTTT. Complete variable domain (other parts from reference TRBV7-2 and TRBJ1-1): GAGVSQSPSNKVTEKGKDVELRCDPISGHTALYWYRQSLGQGLEFLIYFQGNSAPDKSGLPSDRFSAERTGGSVSTLTIQRTQQEDSAVYLCASGGTEAFFGQGTRLTVV.

This clonotype was detected ten times or more. V usage is TRBV14 and J usage is TRBJ2-7; 7 positions agree with TRBD2. This CDR3 is 15 amino acids long. With 1 base clipped from V and 2 bases from J, the junction kept 5 bases outside the gene matches. CDR1 and CDR2 (germline): SGHDN, FVKESK. The CDR3 DNA is TGTGCCAGCAGCCAAGTATGGGGGGGGACCTACGAGCAGTACTTC. Translation: CASSQVWGGTYEQYF.

This sequence joins TRBV29-1 and TRBJ2-2; D call uncertain. CDR3 size: 14 residues. With 3 bases removed from V and 3 bases from J, the gap between germline ends came to 11 bases. Germline CDR1 reads SQVTM; CDR2 reads ANQGSEA. The CDR3 protein is CSVEALRDTGELFF. CDR3 bases: TGCAGCGTTGAGGCGCTTAGGGACACCGGGGAGCTGTTTTTT.

The rearrangement uses TRBV3-1 and TRBJ2-7, with D perhaps TRBD1 or TRBD2 (5 bases each). Trimming removed 3 bases at V and 3 bases at J, with 15 bases between. Germline lookup yields CDR1 LGHDT and CDR2 YNNKEL (reference sequence). This CDR3 has 15 residues. The CDR3: CASSQTGQWIYEQYF. The CDR3 bases are TGTGCCAGCAGCCAGACGGGGCAGTGGATCTACGAGCAGTACTTC.

This chain links TRBV29-1 with TRBJ2-5; tentative D call: TRBD1 (6 bases). Germline lookup yields CDR1 SQVTM and CDR2 ANQGSEA. Trimming shortened V by 6 bases and J by 2 bases, and 13 bases separated the two germline ends. The CDR3 is made up of 13 amino acids. The CDR3 region is CSVGRTDQETQYF. The DNA of the CDR3 is TGCAGCGTCGGCCGGACAGATCAAGAGACCCAGTACTTC.

V is TRBV19 and J is TRBJ2-4; D gene unclear. V was shortened by 2 bases and J by 5 bases, with 4 bases between the two germline ends. Germline CDR1 LNHDA, CDR2 SQIVND (reference sequence). The CDR3 extends over 12 amino acids. CDR3 sequence reads: CASSISENIQYF. DNA for the CDR3: TGTGCCAGTAGTATATCAGAAAACATTCAGTACTTC.

This chain joins TRBV10-3 and TRBJ2-3, with 8 bases lining up with TRBD2. Unmatched junction bases numbered 11, after V lost 2 bases and J lost 1 base. The CDR3 length is 18 residues. Germline CDR1 is ENHRY and CDR2 is SYGVKD. CDR3 DNA: TGTGCCATCAGTGAGAGAGCGGGAGTACAGGGAGGCACAGATACGCAGTATTTT. Protein sequence: CAISERAGVQGGTDTQYF.

In this sample, this clonotype turned up many times. V is TRBV7-4 and J is TRBJ2-7; D may be TRBD1 (6 bases). Trimming left V 1 base short and J 0 bases short, with 28 bases between. The germline gives CDR1 SGHVT, CDR2 SQSDAQ. This CDR3 comprises 21 residues. CDR3 in DNA: TGTGCCAGCAGCTTAGAATTCCTCGGGACAAGGGTCCTTTCAAGCTCCTACGAGCAGTACTTC. Translating gives CASSLEFLGTRVLSSSYEQYF.

For this clonotype: Just one base apart from a much larger clone, this may be a read error. DNA for the CDR3: TGTGCCAGCAGCCCCCTGGGGCAGGGAGTCGGGCAGTACTTC. This translates into CASSPLGQGVGQYF. This rearrangement joins TRBV11-2 to TRBJ2-5; D may match TRBD1 or TRBD2 (5 bases each). V was shortened by 5 bases and J by 11 bases, with 21 bases between the two germline ends. CDR3 length: 14 amino acids. In germline, CDR1 is SGHAT, CDR2 FQNNGV. The full variable domain, its missing parts supplied by reference TRBV11-2 and TRBJ2-5, is EAGVAQSPRYKIIEKRQSVAFWCNPISGHATLYWYQQILGQGPKLLIQFQNNGVVDDSQLPKDRFSAERLKGVDSTLKIQPAKLEDSAVYLCASSPLGQGVGQYFGPGTRLLVL.

This clonotype turned up a few times. The V and J genes are TRBV20-1 and TRBJ2-1; no definite D call. V lost 3 bases and J 4 bases, leaving 19 bases between the germline ends. CDR1 is DFQATT and CDR2 is SNEGSKA in the germline V gene (reference sequence). The CDR3 spans 16 residues. In DNA form, the CDR3 reads TGCAGTGCTAGTTCCCGGACCAAACTGTCGTACAATGAGCAGTTCTTC. This sequence encodes CSASSRTKLSYNEQFF.

This clonotype was observed a handful of times. V is TRBV20-1 and J is TRBJ2-7; perhaps TRBD2 as D (6 bases). The CDR3 totals 19 residues. V shed 3 bases and J shed 1 base, with 28 bases lying between them. CDR1 is DFQATT and CDR2 is SNEGSKA in the germline V gene (reference sequence). The CDR3 DNA sequence: TGCAGTGCTAGCCCCCCAGCCGGGACTTCGGGCTCCGCTTCCTACGAGCAGTACTTC. Amino acids: CSASPPAGTSGSASYEQYF.

V gene TRBV7-2 combines with J gene TRBJ2-2; 7 bases match TRBD2. J was trimmed by 6 bases and V by 5 bases; bases with no gene match: 6. This CDR3 spans 14 amino acids. Germline CDR1 and CDR2: SGHTA and FQGNSA. CDR3: CASSRGRAPGELFF. CDR3 in DNA: TGTGCCAGCAGCCGAGGGAGGGCCCCCGGGGAGCTGTTTTTT.

This clonotype turned up a few times. V gene TRBV5-5 combines with J gene TRBJ2-1; 10 nucleotides align to TRBD2. Trimming removed 4 bases from V and 7 bases from J; junction bases left unmatched: 20. Germline V gene sequence: CDR1 SGHKS, CDR2 YYEKEE (reference sequence). This CDR3 is built from 19 residues. CDR3 region: CASSSFPQLTSGNSNEQFF. Here the CDR3 DNA reads TGTGCCAGCAGCAGTTTCCCGCAGCTAACTAGCGGGAACTCTAATGAGCAGTTCTTC.

This clonotype has more than one count but fewer than ten. The chain employs TRBV20-1 and TRBJ1-1; D call uncertain. Between the trimmed V and J ends, which lost 3 bases and 1 base, there was a span of 6 bases. There are 12 residues in the CDR3. Germline lookup yields CDR1 DFQATT and CDR2 SNEGSKA (reference sequence). The CDR3: CSARKGNTEAFF. The CDR3, as DNA: TGCAGTGCTAGGAAGGGGAACACTGAAGCTTTCTTT.

The CDR3 reads CASSDSPGTYNEQFF. CDR3 nucleotides: TGTGCCAGCAGCGACAGTCCCGGGACTTACAATGAGCAGTTCTTC. This chain links TRBV7-9 with TRBJ2-5, with D perhaps matching TRBD2 (6 bases). The J call may be in error: the DNA end matches TRBJ2-1 better. The CDR3 sequence is 15 residues long. Germline V gives CDR1 SEHNR, CDR2 FQNEAQ (reference sequence).

This clonotype was observed a few times. The rearrangement joins TRBV20-1 to TRBJ2-5; D assignment may be TRBD1 or TRBD2 (5 bases each). Germline CDR1 DFQATT, CDR2 SNEGSKA (reference sequence). The V and J ends lost 6 bases and 5 bases respectively, with 16 bases between them. There are 13 residues in the CDR3. This CDR3 reads CSAEGRGRETQYF. CDR3 DNA: TGCAGTGCAGAGGGAAGGGGTCGGGAGACCCAGTACTTC.

This chain uses TRBV4-1 with TRBJ1-5; no firm D call. Germline V CDR1 and CDR2: MGHRA, YSYEKL. The length of the CDR3 is 12 residues. Trimming removed 1 base from V and 7 bases from J, with 5 bases in between. CDR3 sequence: CASSQGAQPQHF. The CDR3 nucleotides read TGCGCCAGCAGCCAAGGGGCGCAGCCCCAGCATTTT.

The chain employs TRBV20-1 and TRBJ2-6; 7 nucleotides align to TRBD1. Looked up from germline, CDR1 is DFQATT and CDR2 is SNEGSKA (reference sequence). V gave up 6 bases and J gave up 0 bases; unmatched junction bases: 8. The CDR3 is 16 amino acids. As DNA, the CDR3 is TGCAGTGCCCGGGACAGCGAAGTCTCTGGGGCCAACGTCCTGACTTTC. Translated: CSARDSEVSGANVLTF.

The table lists this clonotype with a few counts. This chain uses TRBV27 with TRBJ2-5; the match to TRBD2 covers 12 bases. The end of the DNA is better explained by TRBJ2-7, so the J call may be wrong. The CDR3 is 15 amino acids. Germline lookup yields CDR1 MNHEY and CDR2 SMNVEV (reference sequence). CDR3 amino acids: CASSLTSGSFSEQYF. CDR3 DNA: TGTGCCAGCAGTTTGACTAGCGGGAGCTTTTCCGAGCAGTACTTC.

The rearrangement joins TRBV20-1 to TRBJ2-7; perhaps TRBD1 as D (6 bases). Germline lookup yields CDR1 DFQATT and CDR2 SNEGSKA (reference sequence). V lost 0 bases and J lost 2, with 11 bases in between. CDR3 length equals 14 residues. CDR3 loop: CSAREGTKAYEQYF. CDR3 nucleotide sequence: TGCAGTGCTAGAGAAGGGACAAAAGCCTACGAGCAGTACTTC.

The V gene is TRBV2, the J gene TRBJ2-5; D not certain. Trimming left V 7 bases short and J 0 bases short, with 6 bases between. The CDR3 spans 12 residues. Germline CDR1 SNHLY, CDR2 FYNNEI. The CDR3 DNA follows: TGTGCCAGCAACGACAACCAAGAGACCCAGTACTTC. Amino acid sequence: CASNDNQETQYF.

This sequence joins TRBV10-3 and TRBJ2-1, with TRBD1 matching 8 bases. The DNA end is more similar to TRBJ2-7, so the J call may be wrong. Germline V gene sequence: CDR1 ENHRY, CDR2 SYGVKD. CDR3 length equals 14 residues. The CDR3 reads CAISEAGGYYEQYF. CDR3 nucleotide sequence: TGTGCCATCAGTGAGGCAGGGGGCTACTACGAGCAGTACTTC.

The chain links TRBV7-9 to TRBJ2-2; D call uncertain. This CDR3 is 15 amino acids long. CDR1 and CDR2 from the germline V gene are SEHNR and FQNEAQ (reference sequence). V lost 7 bases to trimming and J lost 3 bases, with 15 bases between them. Here the CDR3 DNA reads TGTGCCAGCATCCCGTGGGGTCTCGACACCGGGGAGCTGTTTTTT. The encoded protein is CASIPWGLDTGELFF.

A few counts support this clonotype. V gene TRBV20-1 combines with J gene TRBJ1-1; a weak D match, TRBD1 (5 bases). Trimming removed 3 bases at V and 0 bases at J, with 14 bases between. CDR3 length: 15 residues. Germline CDR1 is DFQATT and CDR2 is SNEGSKA (reference sequence). CDR3 nucleotide sequence: TGCAGTGCTAGGGACACACAGGTTATGAACACTGAAGCTTTCTTT. Translating it yields CSARDTQVMNTEAFF.

The chain carries TRBV28 and TRBJ2-7; 7 nucleotides align to TRBD1. The length of the CDR3 is 15 residues. Germline lookup yields CDR1 MDHEN and CDR2 SYDVKM. Trimming cost V 2 bases and J 1 base; bases outside gene matches: 5. CDR3 sequence (DNA): TGTGCCAGCAGTTTACAGGGGGTGTTATCCTACGAGCAGTACTTC. This gives the protein CASSLQGVLSYEQYF.

This clonotype was seen repeatedly, ten times or more. The chain's CDR3 is CASSLLAGTSTDTQYF. DNA for the CDR3: TGTGCCAGCAGTTTATTAGCGGGGACGTCCACAGATACGCAGTATTTT. This chain connects TRBV28 to TRBJ2-3; 8 positions agree with TRBD2. The CDR3 runs to 16 residues. Germline values: CDR1 MDHEN, CDR2 SYDVKM. Trimming at V came to 1 base and at J to 2 bases, leaving 5 bases not matched to a gene. The entire variable domain, with the rest obtained from reference TRBV28 and TRBJ2-3, is as follows: DVKVTQSSRYLVKRTGEKVFLECVQDMDHENMFWYRQDPGLGLRLIYFSYDVKMKEKGDIPEGYSVSREKKERFSLILESASTNQTSMYLCASSLLAGTSTDTQYFGPGTRLTVL.

This clonotype has a handful of counts. The chain carries TRBV6-2 or TRBV6-3 and TRBJ2-1; 7 nucleotides agree with TRBD1. Germline loops: CDR1 MNHEY, CDR2 SVGEGT. Germline trimming cut 6 bases from V and 3 bases from J; bases unmatched to any gene: 8. The CDR3 length is 15 residues. The CDR3 DNA reads TGTGCCAGCAGCGGGCCAGGGGGTGGCTACAATGAGCAGTTCTTC. The encoded protein is CASSGPGGGYNEQFF.

As concerns this clonotype: At one of its ends the junction is not consistent with the germline gene, which may arise from a read error. The rearrangement links TRBV28 to TRBJ2-6, with D perhaps TRBD2 (7 bases). The CDR3 totals 13 residues. CDR1 and CDR2 (germline): MDHEN, SYDVKM. CDR3 sequence reads: CASSLGGANVRTF. The CDR3 DNA sequence: TGTGCCAGCAGTTTGGGGGGGGCCAACGTCCGGACTTTC.